This is a list of T cell receptor beta chains from one sample in a study of naive and memory T cell subsets. Each CDR3 protein gets one entry after TCRdb re-called the UMI-ligation and nested PCR reads with MiXCR. The profile shows 35,000 to 40,000 distinct CDR3 sequences, approximately 9.9% of them singletons. The sample here was skin, taken from a tuberculin skin test site. The receptors here all came from an adult in good health. Each CDR3 is given with its conserved first and last residue. Fields, in order: D gene, J gene, V gene, CDR3 length, clone size, CDR3 protein, CDR3 DNA. The D gene is left open where the match is weak. Only part of the rows carry a size: once, few, many, or a class if the clone is expanded.

TRBD1 | TRBJ2-3 | TRBV19 | 16 | NA | CASSTRQGPSTDTQYF | TGTGCCAGTAGTACCAGACAGGGGCCAAGCACAGATACGCAGTATTTT
TRBD1 | TRBJ1-6 | TRBV20-1 | 13 | few | CSASPGTATPLHF | TGCAGTGCTAGCCCCGGGACAGCTACACCCCTCCACTTT
TRBD1 | TRBJ2-2 | TRBV3-1 | 16 | NA | CASSKYGQVGTGELFF | TGTGCCAGCAGCAAATACGGACAGGTGGGGACCGGGGAGCTGTTTTTT
NA | TRBJ1-3 | TRBV6-2/TRBV6-3 | 14 | many | CASTAGYSGNTIYF | TGTGCCAGCACAGCGGGATACTCTGGAAACACCATATATTTT
NA | TRBJ1-1 | TRBV11-2 | 14 | few | CASSFSLGDTEAFF | TGTGCCAGCAGCTTTAGTCTGGGGGACACTGAAGCTTTCTTT
TRBD1 | TRBJ2-1 | TRBV29-1 | 13 | medium-sized | CSVRTGTYNEQFF | TGCAGCGTACGGACAGGGACCTACAATGAGCAGTTCTTC
TRBD2 | TRBJ2-1 | TRBV7-9 | 16 | many | CASRLYGGGNANEQFF | TGTGCCAGCAGATTATACGGGGGGGGAAACGCCAATGAGCAGTTCTTC
NA | TRBJ2-7 | TRBV7-2 | 16 | many | CASSLLGPTPPLEQYF | TGTGCCAGCAGCTTATTGGGCCCGACACCCCCCCTAGAGCAGTACTTC
NA | TRBJ2-6 | TRBV5-6 | 15 | NA | CASSLWGLGANVLTF | TGTGCCAGCAGCTTATGGGGGCTCGGGGCCAACGTCCTGACTTTC
TRBD1 | TRBJ1-4 | TRBV5-1 | 14 | NA | CASRPGQGVEKLFF | TGCGCCAGCAGACCGGGACAGGGTGTTGAAAAACTGTTTTTT
NA | TRBJ2-7 | TRBV12-3/TRBV12-4 | 13 | NA | CASSFGRVHEQYF | TGTGCCAGCAGTTTCGGCAGGGTACACGAGCAGTACTTC
NA | TRBJ2-7 | TRBV20-1 | 12 | few | CSASSDRYEQYF | TGCAGTGCCTCCTCGGACAGATACGAGCAGTACTTC
TRBD2 | TRBJ2-1 | TRBV20-1 | 17 | many | CSARVPRAGGSYNEQFF | TGCAGTGCTAGAGTCCCGCGAGCGGGAGGTAGTTACAATGAGCAGTTCTTC
NA | TRBJ1-5 | TRBV28 | 12 | NA | CASSFAGLSQHF | TGTGCCAGCAGTTTTGCGGGCTTGTCCCAGCATTTT
TRBD2 | TRBJ2-1 | TRBV2 | 16 | NA | CASSVPSGGKGNEQFF | TGTGCCAGCAGTGTACCTAGCGGGGGAAAGGGGAATGAGCAGTTCTTC
NA | TRBJ1-2 | TRBV2 | 15 | few | CASSEWTEDNYGYTF | TGTGCCAGCAGTGAATGGACAGAGGATAACTATGGCTACACCTTC
NA | TRBJ2-2 | TRBV5-1 | 16 | many | CASSLTSGQRAGELFF | TGCGCCAGCAGCTTGACGTCGGGACAGCGGGCCGGGGAGCTGTTTTTT
NA | TRBJ1-1 | TRBV5-1 | 14 | many | CASSKRTGNTEAFF | TGCGCCAGCAGCAAAAGGACGGGGAACACTGAAGCTTTCTTT
TRBD2 | TRBJ2-1 | TRBV28 | 15 | many | CASSPLLAGIGEQFF | TGTGCCAGCAGTCCACTACTAGCGGGAATTGGTGAGCAGTTCTTC
NA | TRBJ1-1 | TRBV10-3 | 14 | NA | CAAGGRSMNTEAFF | TGTGCCGCGGGGGGACGGAGCATGAACACTGAAGCTTTCTTT
NA | TRBJ1-5 | TRBV7-9 | 15 | many | CASSFSRGRNQPQHF | TGTGCCAGCAGCTTTAGCCGGGGGAGGAATCAGCCCCAGCATTTT
TRBD1 | TRBJ2-7 | TRBV20-1 | 14 | many | CSAPRRDRGLEQYF | TGCAGTGCCCCTCGCCGGGACAGGGGGCTTGAGCAGTACTTC
NA | TRBJ1-6 | TRBV7-7 | 16 | many | CASTVRRESNSSPLHF | TGTGCTAGCACCGTTCGAAGGGAGTCAAATAGTTCACCCCTCCACTTT
NA | TRBJ2-7 | TRBV29-1 | 13 | medium-sized | CSVAELPTYEQYF | TGCAGCGTTGCAGAGTTACCCACCTACGAGCAGTACTTC
NA | TRBJ1-1 | TRBV30 | 11 | medium-sized | CAWSVYTEAFF | TGTGCCTGGAGTGTGTACACTGAAGCTTTCTTT
TRBD1 | TRBJ2-7 | TRBV5-4 | 15 | few | CASSLGGQGYYEQYF | TGTGCCAGCAGCTTGGGGGGACAGGGGTACTACGAGCAGTACTTC